The rows below give T cell receptor beta chains drawn from one sample of a study of T cells expressing NK-cell markers. TCRdb reanalyzed the 5' RACE reads and collapses them to one entry per CDR3 protein, without DNA. The listing contains almost 450,000 distinct CDR3 sequences. Material for sequencing was blood T cells: a sorted CD56 or NKG2C T cell subset, CD4+ or CD8+ T cells, or bulk PBMC T cells (not recorded which). The receptors stem from a woman between 18 and 70 years old in good health. CDR3s include the opening cysteine and the closing phenylalanine or tryptophan. Each record gives: V gene, J gene, clone size, CDR3 protein. Size tells how often a clone was seen (once, few, many) or the class of an expanded clone, and some rows leave it out.

>TRBV5-1|TRBJ2-2|NA
CASSLLAGENTGELFF
>TRBV5-5|TRBJ2-7|NA
CASSTLGRTAPYEQYF
>TRBV7-6|TRBJ2-2|NA
CASGSGAPTGELFF
>TRBV3-1|TRBJ2-1|NA
CASSQSGGVSEQFF
>TRBV6-5|TRBJ1-2|NA
CASSTRGWTYGYTF
>TRBV12-3/TRBV12-4|TRBJ2-7|NA
CASSPSGRSYEQYF
>TRBV28|TRBJ1-1|NA
CASSRALGGEAFF
>TRBV7-6|TRBJ2-5|NA
CASSILAGGTQYF
>TRBV30|TRBJ1-1|NA
CAWSVDGAEAFF
>TRBV14|TRBJ2-3|NA
CASSQYRNTDTQYF
>TRBV7-2|TRBJ1-5|NA
CASSLDRGREQPQHF
>TRBV9|TRBJ1-3|medium-sized
CASSPHGGGNTIYF
>TRBV5-4|TRBJ2-3|NA
CASSLAEGPRRTDTQYF
>TRBV19|TRBJ2-2|NA
CASNGQNTGELFF
>TRBV7-8|TRBJ2-7|NA
CASSFYTYEQYF
>TRBV7-6|TRBJ2-3|NA
CASSPGHNTDTQYF
>TRBV2|TRBJ2-1|NA
CASRSQGKGSDEQFF
>TRBV7-3|TRBJ2-3|NA
CASSLNPQHTDTQYF
>TRBV5-1|TRBJ2-1|NA
CASSFSSSDLSEQFF
>TRBV4-3|TRBJ2-1|NA
CASSLGRRTGNEQFF
>TRBV11-2|TRBJ2-1|NA
CASRVQGAWNEQFF
>TRBV4-2|TRBJ2-5|NA
CASSQARDTRGETQYF
>TRBV14|TRBJ1-2|NA
CASSLHRGPNYGYTF
>TRBV12-3/TRBV12-4|TRBJ1-1|NA
CASSLRGGRVPEAFF
>TRBV3-1|TRBJ1-1|NA
CASSQDGRLNTEAFF
>TRBV6-5|TRBJ2-3|NA
CASSYLAGGNTDTQYF
>TRBV20-1|TRBJ2-4|NA
CSGVEGNKNIQYF
>TRBV12-3/TRBV12-4|TRBJ2-7|NA
CASRPVASYEQYF
>TRBV10-3|TRBJ1-2|NA
CAISESVGGRLYGYTF
>TRBV28|TRBJ2-3|NA
CASSKTIAGGHTDTQYF
>TRBV20-1|TRBJ2-3|NA
CSASRAGGRPTDTQYF
>TRBV12-3/TRBV12-4|TRBJ1-2|NA
CASSTTGLGYGYTF
>TRBV4-1|TRBJ2-7|NA
CASSQDFTGIEPYEQYF
>TRBV2|TRBJ1-1|NA
CASRGDRVNTEAFF
>TRBV12-3/TRBV12-4|TRBJ2-6|NA
CAARVRWANVLTF
>TRBV20-1|TRBJ2-1|NA
CSARDWGGRTSEQFF
>TRBV20-1|TRBJ2-4|NA
CSANRGSSAKNIQYF
>TRBV12-3/TRBV12-4|TRBJ2-1|NA
CASRTQGAGNEQFF
>TRBV6-4|TRBJ2-3|NA
CASSDGRASGTDTQYF
>TRBV3-1|TRBJ1-2|NA
CASSQDRLSNYGYTF
>TRBV29-1|TRBJ2-3|NA
CSASGLGLADTQYF
>TRBV11-3|TRBJ2-2|NA
CASSPGQGSVAGELFF
>TRBV6-2/TRBV6-3|TRBJ2-7|NA
CASSPGGTGLLANSYEQYF
>TRBV29-1|TRBJ1-3|NA
CSVEERVVGNTIYF
>TRBV5-1|TRBJ2-3|NA
CASSLAGADGTQYF
>TRBV20-1|TRBJ2-1|NA
CSAKGGSGSWGRFF
>TRBV6-2/TRBV6-3|TRBJ2-4|NA
CATDLGAKNIQYF
>TRBV7-2|TRBJ1-2|NA
CASSPTGGRSGGYGYTF
>TRBV7-2|TRBJ2-7|NA
CASRLAVTYEQYF
>TRBV27|TRBJ2-7|NA
CASSSGTVVYEQYF
>TRBV7-2|TRBJ2-1|NA
CASSLRDNEQFF
>TRBV28|TRBJ2-4|NA
CASSETGRVDF
>TRBV14|TRBJ1-2|NA
CASSQDVGPYGYTF
>TRBV2|TRBJ1-1|NA
CASIRGRNTEAFF
>TRBV7-9|TRBJ2-5|NA
CASSTGSLETQYF
>TRBV5-1|TRBJ2-5|NA
CASSFHGTGAEETQYF
>TRBV18|TRBJ2-4|NA
CASSPDRLAKNIQYF